This T cell receptor (beta chain) was identified during a study of monozygotic twins with inflammatory bowel disease. TCRdb re-called the 5' RACE reads; every CDR3 protein appears as one record, without DNA. This listing includes some 210,000 distinct CDR3 sequences. This CDR3 spans 16 amino acids. Germline loops: CDR1 SGHVS, CDR2 FQNEAQ. The chain uses TRBV7-8 and TRBJ1-4. The sample comprised blood. This receptor was taken from a human donor with ulcerative colitis or Crohn's disease, or a healthy co-twin of an affected twin (not recorded which). The CDR3 reads CASSLEDYATNEKLFF.